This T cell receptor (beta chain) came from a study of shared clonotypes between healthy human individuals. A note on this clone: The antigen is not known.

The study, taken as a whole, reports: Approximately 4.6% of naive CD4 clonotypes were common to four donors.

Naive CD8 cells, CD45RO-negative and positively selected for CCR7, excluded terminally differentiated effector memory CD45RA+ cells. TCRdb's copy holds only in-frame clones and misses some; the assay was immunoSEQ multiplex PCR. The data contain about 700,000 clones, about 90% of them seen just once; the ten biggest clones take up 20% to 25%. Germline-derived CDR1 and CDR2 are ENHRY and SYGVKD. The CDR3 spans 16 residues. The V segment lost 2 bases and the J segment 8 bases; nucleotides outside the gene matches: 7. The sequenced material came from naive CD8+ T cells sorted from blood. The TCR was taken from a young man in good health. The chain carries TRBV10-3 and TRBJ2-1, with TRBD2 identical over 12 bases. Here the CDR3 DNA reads TGTGCCATCAGTGAGATGACTAGCGGGAGTGGACATGAGCAGTTCTTC. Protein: CAISEMTSGSGHEQFF.